This T cell receptor beta chain was identified during a study of CD8 T cells in Susac syndrome. Trimming shortened V by 0 bases and J by 5 bases, and 15 bases separated the two germline ends. The CDR3 length is 16 residues. The germline CDR1 and CDR2 sequences are SGDLS and YYNGEE. An amount of RNA that ranged from roughly 0.45 to 1 ug was reverse transcribed with random hexamers. By means of immunoSEQ multiplex PCR, TCR beta CDR3 spanning 54 Vbeta and 13 Jbeta underwent amplification. TCRdb re-called the immunoSEQ multiplex PCR reads with MiXCR, one entry per CDR3 protein. The sample contains hundreds of thousands of distinct CDR3 sequences, around 95% of which appear only once.

This sequence joins TRBV9 and TRBJ2-1; D possibly corresponds to TRBD1 (5 bases). This TCR derives from a human donor with multiple sclerosis. The sample taken for sequencing was CD4+ T cells from PBMCs. For the CDR3, the DNA is TGTGCCAGCAGCGTAGGCACAGGACCCTTCGACAATGAGCAGTTCTTC. Amino acid sequence: CASSVGTGPFDNEQFF.